The present entry profiles one TCR beta chain with its context. The sample belongs to a study of technical replicates of blood from a few donors. Repertoires were generated with immunoSEQ multiplex PCR, while TCRdb's copy carries only in-frame clones and drops some. This sample has about 68,000 clones; about 97% occur once, and the top ten carry about 0.3%. V was cut by 1 base and J by 5 bases, with 14 bases left in between. The germline CDR1 and CDR2 sequences are KGHSH and LQKENI. This CDR3 region has 15 residues. The rearrangement joins TRBV18 to TRBJ2-5, with a possible D match to TRBD1 (6 bases). The sequenced sample was T cells isolated from PBMCs. The receptor's source is a human donor in good health. The CDR3 coding sequence is TGTGCCAGCTCACCACAGGGGGACGGGGTGGAGACCCAGTACTTC. It specifies CASSPQGDGVETQYF.